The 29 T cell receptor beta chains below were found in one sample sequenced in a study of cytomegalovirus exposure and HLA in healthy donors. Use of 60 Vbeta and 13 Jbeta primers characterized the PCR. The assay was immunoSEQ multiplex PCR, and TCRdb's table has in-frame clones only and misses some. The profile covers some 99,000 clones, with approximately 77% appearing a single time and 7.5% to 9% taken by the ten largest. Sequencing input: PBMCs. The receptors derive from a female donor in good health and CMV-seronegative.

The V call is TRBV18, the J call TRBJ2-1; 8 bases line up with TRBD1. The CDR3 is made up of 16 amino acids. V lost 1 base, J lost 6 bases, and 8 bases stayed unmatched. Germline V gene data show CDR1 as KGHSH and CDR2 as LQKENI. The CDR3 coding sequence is TGTGCCAGCTCACCACTTCAGGGGGCGAACCCCAATGAGCAGTTCTTC. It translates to CASSPLQGANPNEQFF.

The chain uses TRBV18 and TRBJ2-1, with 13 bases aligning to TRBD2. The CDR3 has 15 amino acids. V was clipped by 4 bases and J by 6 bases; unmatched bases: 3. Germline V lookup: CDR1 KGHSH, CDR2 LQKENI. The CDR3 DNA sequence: TGTGCCAGCTCACTGACTAGCGGGAGGCCCAATGAGCAGTTCTTC. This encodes CASSLTSGRPNEQFF.

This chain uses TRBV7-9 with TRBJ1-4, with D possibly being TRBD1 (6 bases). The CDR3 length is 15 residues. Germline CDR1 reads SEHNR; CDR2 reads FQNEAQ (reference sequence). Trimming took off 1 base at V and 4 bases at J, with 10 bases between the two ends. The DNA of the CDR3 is TGTGCCAGCAGCTTAGATCGGACAGTTAATGAAAAACTGTTTTTT. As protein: CASSLDRTVNEKLFF.

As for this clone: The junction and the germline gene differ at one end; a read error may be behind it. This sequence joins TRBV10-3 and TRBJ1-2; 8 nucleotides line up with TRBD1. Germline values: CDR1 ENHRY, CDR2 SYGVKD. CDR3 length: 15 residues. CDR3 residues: CAVSDRGVKDYGYTF. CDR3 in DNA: TGTGCCGTCAGTGACAGGGGCGTAAAGGACTATGGCTACACCTTC.

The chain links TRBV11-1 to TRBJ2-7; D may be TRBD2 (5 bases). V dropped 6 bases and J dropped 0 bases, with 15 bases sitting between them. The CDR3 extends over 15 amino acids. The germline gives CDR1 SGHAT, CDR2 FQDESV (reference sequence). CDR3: CASRLGGRSSYEQYF. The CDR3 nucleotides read TGTGCCAGCAGACTAGGTGGCAGGAGCTCCTACGAGCAGTACTTC.

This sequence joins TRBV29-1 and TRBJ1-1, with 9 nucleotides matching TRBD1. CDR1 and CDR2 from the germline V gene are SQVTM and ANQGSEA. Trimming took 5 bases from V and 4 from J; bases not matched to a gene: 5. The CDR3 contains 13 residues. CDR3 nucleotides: TGCAGCGTTTCCGGGACAGGGACCACTGAAGCTTTCTTT. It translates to CSVSGTGTTEAFF. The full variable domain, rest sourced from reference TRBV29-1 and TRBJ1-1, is SAVISQKPSRDICQRGTSLTIQCQVDSQVTMMFWYRQQPGQSLTLIATANQGSEATYESGFVIDKFPISRPNLTFSTLTVSNMSPEDSSIYLCSVSGTGTTEAFFGQGTRLTVV.

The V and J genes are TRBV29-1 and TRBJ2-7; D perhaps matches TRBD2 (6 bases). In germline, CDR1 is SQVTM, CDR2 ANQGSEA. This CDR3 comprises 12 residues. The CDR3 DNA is TGCAGTGGGGGGTTCGTGGGCTACGAGCAGTACTTC. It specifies CSGGFVGYEQYF.

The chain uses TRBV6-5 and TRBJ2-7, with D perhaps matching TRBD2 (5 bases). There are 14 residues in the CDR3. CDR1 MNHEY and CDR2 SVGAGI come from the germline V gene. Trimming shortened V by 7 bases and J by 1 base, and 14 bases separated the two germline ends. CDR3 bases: TGTGCCAGCAAGGACTGGTCACTTTCCTACGAGCAGTACTTC. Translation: CASKDWSLSYEQYF.

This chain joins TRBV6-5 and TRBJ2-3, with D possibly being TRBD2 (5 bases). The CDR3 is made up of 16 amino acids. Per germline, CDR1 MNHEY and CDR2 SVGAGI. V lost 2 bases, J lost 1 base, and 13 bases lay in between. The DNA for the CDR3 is TGTGCCAGCAGTTACGCTAGCCGTTTCGGCACAGATACGCAGTATTTT. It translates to CASSYASRFGTDTQYF.

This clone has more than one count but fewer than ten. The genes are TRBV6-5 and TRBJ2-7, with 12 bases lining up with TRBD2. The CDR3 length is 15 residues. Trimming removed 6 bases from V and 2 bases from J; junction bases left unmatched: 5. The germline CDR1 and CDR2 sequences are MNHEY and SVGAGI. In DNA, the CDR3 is TGTGCCAGCAGGGAACTAGCGGGGGGTCCCTACGAGCAGTACTTC. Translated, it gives CASRELAGGPYEQYF.

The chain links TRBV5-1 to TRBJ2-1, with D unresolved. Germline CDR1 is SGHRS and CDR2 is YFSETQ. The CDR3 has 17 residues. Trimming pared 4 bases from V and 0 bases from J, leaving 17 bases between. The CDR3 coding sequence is TGCGCCAGCAGCCTTGGTCAGGTACTCTCCTCCTACAATGAGCAGTTCTTC. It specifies CASSLGQVLSSYNEQFF.

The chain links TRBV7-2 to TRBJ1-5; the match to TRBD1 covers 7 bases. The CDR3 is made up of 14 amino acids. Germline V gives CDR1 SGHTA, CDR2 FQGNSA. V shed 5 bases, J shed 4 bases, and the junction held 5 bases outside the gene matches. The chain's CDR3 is CASSSYRGNQPQHF. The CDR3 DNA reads TGTGCCAGCAGCAGCTACAGGGGTAATCAGCCCCAGCATTTT.

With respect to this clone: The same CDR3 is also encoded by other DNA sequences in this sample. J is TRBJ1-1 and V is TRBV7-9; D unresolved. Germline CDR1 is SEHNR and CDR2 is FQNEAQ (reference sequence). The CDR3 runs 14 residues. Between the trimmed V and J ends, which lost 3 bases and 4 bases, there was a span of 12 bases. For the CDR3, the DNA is TGTGCCAGCAGCTTGGAGGGTGTGGTCACTGAAGCTTTCTTT. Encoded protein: CASSLEGVVTEAFF.

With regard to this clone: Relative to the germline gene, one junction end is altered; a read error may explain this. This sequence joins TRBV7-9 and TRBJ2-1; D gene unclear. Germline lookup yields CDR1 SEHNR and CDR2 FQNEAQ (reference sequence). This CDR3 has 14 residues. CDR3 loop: CSSSPESTYNEQFF. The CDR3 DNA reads TGTTCCAGCAGCCCGGAGAGTACCTACAATGAGCAGTTCTTC.

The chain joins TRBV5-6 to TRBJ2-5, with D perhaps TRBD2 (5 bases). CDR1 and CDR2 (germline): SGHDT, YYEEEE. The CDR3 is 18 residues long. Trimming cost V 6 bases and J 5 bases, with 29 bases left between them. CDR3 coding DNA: TGTGCCAGCACCCAAAGACGGAGCGGAATCGGCCTGGTGGAGACCCAGTACTTC. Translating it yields CASTQRRSGIGLVETQYF.

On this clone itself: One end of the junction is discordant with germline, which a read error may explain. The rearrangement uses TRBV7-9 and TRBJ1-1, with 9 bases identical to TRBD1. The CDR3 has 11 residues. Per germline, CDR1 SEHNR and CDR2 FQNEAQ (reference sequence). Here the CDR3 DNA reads TGTTCCAGCCACAGGGGGCCTGAAGCTTTCTTT. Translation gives CSSHRGPEAFF. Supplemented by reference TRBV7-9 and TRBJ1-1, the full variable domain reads DTGVSQNPRHKITKRGQNVTFRCDPISEHNRLYWYRQTLGQGPEFLTYFQNEAQLEKSRLLSDRFSAERPKGSFSTLEIQRTEQGDSAMYLCSSHRGPEAFFGQGTRLTVV.

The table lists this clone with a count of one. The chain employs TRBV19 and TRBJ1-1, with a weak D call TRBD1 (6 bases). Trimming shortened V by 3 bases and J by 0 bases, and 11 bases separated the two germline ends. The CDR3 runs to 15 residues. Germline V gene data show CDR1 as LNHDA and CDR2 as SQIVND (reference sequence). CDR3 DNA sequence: TGTGCCAGTAGTATGGGGGACAAGATGAACACTGAAGCTTTCTTT. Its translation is CASSMGDKMNTEAFF.

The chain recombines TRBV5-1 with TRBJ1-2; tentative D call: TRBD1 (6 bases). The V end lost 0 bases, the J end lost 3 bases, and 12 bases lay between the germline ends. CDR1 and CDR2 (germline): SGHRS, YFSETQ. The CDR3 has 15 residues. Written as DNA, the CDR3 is TGCGCCAGCAGCTTGGGAACAGGGATTGACTATGGCTACACCTTC. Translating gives CASSLGTGIDYGYTF.

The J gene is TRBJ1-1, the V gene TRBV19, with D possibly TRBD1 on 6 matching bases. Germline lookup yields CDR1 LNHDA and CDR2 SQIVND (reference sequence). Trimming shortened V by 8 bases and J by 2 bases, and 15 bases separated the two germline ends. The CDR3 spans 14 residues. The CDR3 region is CASRQVSSNTEAFF. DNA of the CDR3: TGTGCCAGTCGACAGGTTTCTTCAAACACTGAAGCTTTCTTT.

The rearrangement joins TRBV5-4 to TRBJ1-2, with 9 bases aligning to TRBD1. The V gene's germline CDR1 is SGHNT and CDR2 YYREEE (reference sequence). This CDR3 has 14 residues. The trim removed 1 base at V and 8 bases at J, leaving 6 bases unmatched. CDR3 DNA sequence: TGTGCCAGCAGCTTGTACGGGACAGGGAGCGGCTACACCTTC. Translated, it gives CASSLYGTGSGYTF.

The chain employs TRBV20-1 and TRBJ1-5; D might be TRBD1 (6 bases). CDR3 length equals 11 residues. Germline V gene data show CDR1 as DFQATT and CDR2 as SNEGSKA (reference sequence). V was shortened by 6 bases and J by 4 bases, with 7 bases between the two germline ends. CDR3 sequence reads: CSARGNQPQHF. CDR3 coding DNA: TGCAGTGCGAGGGGGAATCAGCCCCAGCATTTT.

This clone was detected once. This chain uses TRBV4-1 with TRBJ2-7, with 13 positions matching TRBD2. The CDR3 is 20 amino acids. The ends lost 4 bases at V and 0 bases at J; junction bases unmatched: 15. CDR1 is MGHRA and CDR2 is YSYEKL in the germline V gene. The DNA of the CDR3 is TGCGCCAGCAGCCTCTTATTACGACTAGCGGGGGGCCGAAGCTCCTACGAGCAGTACTTC. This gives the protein CASSLLLRLAGGRSSYEQYF.

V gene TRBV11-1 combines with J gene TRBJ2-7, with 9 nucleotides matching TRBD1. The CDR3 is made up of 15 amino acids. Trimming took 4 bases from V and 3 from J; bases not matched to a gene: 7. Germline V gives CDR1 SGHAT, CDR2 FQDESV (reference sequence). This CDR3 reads CASSSTGGLVYEQYF. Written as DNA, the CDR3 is TGTGCCAGCAGCTCCACAGGGGGCCTTGTCTACGAGCAGTACTTC.

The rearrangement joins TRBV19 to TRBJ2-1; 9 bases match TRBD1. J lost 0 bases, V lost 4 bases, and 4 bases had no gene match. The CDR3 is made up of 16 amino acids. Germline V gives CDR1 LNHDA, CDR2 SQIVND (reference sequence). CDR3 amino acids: CASSTGQGSSYNEQFF. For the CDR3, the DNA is TGTGCCAGTAGTACCGGACAGGGGAGCTCCTACAATGAGCAGTTCTTC.

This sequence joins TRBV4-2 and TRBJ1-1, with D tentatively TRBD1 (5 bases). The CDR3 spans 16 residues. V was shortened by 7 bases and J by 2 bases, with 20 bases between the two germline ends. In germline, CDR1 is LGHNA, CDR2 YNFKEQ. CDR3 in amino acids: CASTLPTRGRNTEAFF. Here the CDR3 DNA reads TGTGCCAGCACCCTACCGACTAGGGGAAGAAACACTGAAGCTTTCTTT.

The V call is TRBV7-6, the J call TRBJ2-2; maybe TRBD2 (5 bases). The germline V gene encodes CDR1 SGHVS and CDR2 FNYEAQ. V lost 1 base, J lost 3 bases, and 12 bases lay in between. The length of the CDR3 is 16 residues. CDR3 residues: CASSLEASSDTGELFF. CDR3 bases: TGTGCCAGCAGCTTAGAAGCTAGCAGTGACACCGGGGAGCTGTTTTTT.

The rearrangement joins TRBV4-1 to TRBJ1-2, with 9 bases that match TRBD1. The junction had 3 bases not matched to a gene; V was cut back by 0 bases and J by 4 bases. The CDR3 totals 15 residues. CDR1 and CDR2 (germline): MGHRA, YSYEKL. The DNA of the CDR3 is TGCGCCAGCAGCCAAGAGGACAGGGGACCCTATGGCTACACCTTC. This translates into CASSQEDRGPYGYTF.

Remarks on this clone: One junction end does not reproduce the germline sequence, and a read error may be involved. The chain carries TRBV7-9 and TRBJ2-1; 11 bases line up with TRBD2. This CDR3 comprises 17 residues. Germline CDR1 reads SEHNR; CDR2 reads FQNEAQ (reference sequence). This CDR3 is CSSSLALSGRGYNEQFF. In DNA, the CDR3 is TGTTCCAGCAGCTTAGCGCTTAGCGGGAGGGGGTACAATGAGCAGTTCTTC.

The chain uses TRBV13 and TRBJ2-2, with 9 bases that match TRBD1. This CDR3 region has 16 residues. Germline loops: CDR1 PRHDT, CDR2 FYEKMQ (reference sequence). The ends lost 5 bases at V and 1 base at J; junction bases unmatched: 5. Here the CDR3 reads CASSGRTGENTGELFF. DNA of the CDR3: TGTGCCAGCAGCGGACGGACAGGGGAGAACACCGGGGAGCTGTTTTTT.